The entry below gives a single T cell receptor beta chain sequence along with its context. This clonotype showed up just a few times. Its recognized antigen is unknown. The record has no base qualities; no much larger clone is one base away. This record belongs to a study of response to subunit inactivated influenza vaccine listed by TCRdb under 2018. As for the study more broadly: Deep quantitative T cell receptor repertoire profiling was used in the study to track responses to a trivalent subunit inactivated influenza vaccine.

Preparation of the library involved RT-PCR. The listed sequencing device is Illumina HiSeq 2500. Using fastp at Q25 and MiXCR, TCRdb reprocessed the public reads and kept productive beta chains. Identical CDR3 proteins give one entry, which carries the most common genes and DNA. Here the sample has around 520,000 distinct CDR3 sequences; about 12% occur a single time. The leading ten clones occupy roughly 10% of the sample. What the authors observed across the whole study: According to the authors, only a limited number of new T cells may be recruited by each seasonal influenza vaccination.

The sequence was obtained from a man aged 45 to 65 who received an inactivated influenza vaccine. Donor details come from another sample of the same person, matched by shared clones. Sample: PBMCs from blood, taken on the day of vaccination.

The DNA sequence is given as TGTGCCAGCACCCTTACGACAGGCTACTACTATGGCTACACCTTC. The encoded protein is CASTLTTGYYYGYTF. The chain employs TRBV12-3 or TRBV12-4 and TRBJ1-2, with TRBD1 as a weak D call on 6 bases. The CDR3 spans 15 residues, from the cysteine through the phenylalanine. Only CDR3 DNA is held: 45 bases, read in frame from base 1. V loses 7 bases, J loses 3 bases, and the germline ends lie 18 bases apart.